The 32 T cell receptor beta chains below were found in one sample sequenced in a study of shared T cell receptors in the human thymus. Sequenced by immunoSEQ multiplex PCR; TCRdb stores in-frame clones only, minus some. The sample contains roughly 660,000 clones, more than 75% of which appear only once. A further study also used this sample, focusing on human thymus T cells.

The material sequenced was thymocytes. Receptor source: a boy under three years old with a congenital heart defect.

This chain connects TRBV15 to TRBJ1-4; D gene ambiguous. With 5 bases removed from V and 4 bases from J, the gap between germline ends came to 17 bases. Germline values: CDR1 LNHNV, CDR2 YYDKDF (reference sequence). The CDR3 is made up of 16 amino acids. CDR3 residues: CATSHLHRELNEKLFF. The CDR3 DNA reads as TGTGCCACCAGCCACCTACACCGGGAGCTTAATGAAAAACTGTTTTTT.

The chain carries TRBV7-9 and TRBJ1-4; 11 bases line up with TRBD1. Germline CDR1 SEHNR, CDR2 FQNEAQ (reference sequence). V shed 5 bases and J 0 bases; nucleotides not matched to a gene: 2. The CDR3 contains 16 residues. The CDR3 DNA sequence: TGTGCCAGCAGCCCGGGACAGGGGGCAACTAATGAAAAACTGTTTTTT. Its protein is CASSPGQGATNEKLFF.

The genes are TRBV11-2 and TRBJ2-1, with 9 positions matching TRBD2. Germline assignment: CDR1 SGHAT and CDR2 FQNNGV. The CDR3 totals 18 residues. V lost 9 bases and J lost 4; bases outside the gene matches: 19. CDR3: CASRTGSFDLAGYNEQFF. CDR3 DNA sequence: TGTGCCAGTCGAACAGGCTCCTTCGATCTAGCGGGGTACAATGAGCAGTTCTTC.

The chain's CDR3 is CASSQGPGSGYNEQFF. The CDR3 nucleotides are TGCGCCAGCAGCCAAGGACCGGGGAGTGGGTACAATGAGCAGTTCTTC. The J gene is TRBJ2-1, the V gene TRBV4-3; D is perhaps TRBD2 (5 bases). The V end lost 1 base, the J end lost 4 bases, and 14 bases lay between the germline ends. The length of the CDR3 is 16 residues. The germline V gene has CDR1 LGHNA and CDR2 YSLEER.

This chain uses TRBV7-3 with TRBJ2-1; a possible D gene is TRBD2 (6 bases). The CDR3 contains 17 residues. Trimming stripped 5 bases from V and 0 bases from J, with 17 bases between. Germline V gene lookup returns CDR1 SGHTA and CDR2 FQGTGA. CDR3 sequence (DNA): TGTGCCAGCAGCCAAGGGAGGCCAGAGATCTCCTACAATGAGCAGTTCTTC. This codes for CASSQGRPEISYNEQFF. Variable domain in full (rest from reference TRBV7-3 and TRBJ2-1): GAGVSQTPSNKVTEKGKYVELRCDPISGHTALYWYRQSLGQGPEFLIYFQGTGAADDSGLPNDRFFAVRPEGSVSTLKIQRTERGDSAVYLCASSQGRPEISYNEQFFGPGTRLTVL.

The chain recombines TRBV28 with TRBJ1-5; TRBD1 matches 9 bases. The CDR3 has 14 residues. The V gene's germline CDR1 is MDHEN and CDR2 SYDVKM. J was trimmed by 6 bases and V by 4 bases; bases with no gene match: 4. CDR3 nucleotide sequence: TGTGCCAGCAGTTCGGGGACAGGGACTCAGCCCCAGCATTTT. Translated: CASSSGTGTQPQHF.

The chain links TRBV10-3 to TRBJ2-7; tentative D call: TRBD1 (6 bases). The germline V gene has CDR1 ENHRY and CDR2 SYGVKD. V was trimmed by 11 bases and J by 2 bases, leaving 16 bases between them. The CDR3 runs 13 residues. The CDR3 protein is CASSGDKTYEQYF. The DNA of the CDR3 is TGTGCCTCCTCCGGGGACAAAACCTACGAGCAGTACTTC.

The chain recombines TRBV7-2 with TRBJ2-7; possible D gene TRBD2, 6 bases. V was trimmed by 5 bases and J by 0 bases, leaving 17 bases between them. The CDR3 loop spans 16 amino acids. CDR1 SGHTA and CDR2 FQGNSA come from the germline V gene. In DNA, the CDR3 is TGTGCCAGCAGCCTTGACAAAAGGGGACTCTCCTACGAGCAGTACTTC. Translating gives CASSLDKRGLSYEQYF.

The V call is TRBV10-3, the J call TRBJ2-5; 10 nucleotides match TRBD2. This CDR3 contains 17 residues. The J segment lost 6 bases and the V segment lost 3 bases, leaving 13 bases of the junction unmatched. Germline loops: CDR1 ENHRY, CDR2 SYGVKD. In DNA form, the CDR3 reads TGTGCCATCAGTGAAGTTATTAGAGCGGGAGGGCCGAAGACCCAGTACTTC. Translating gives CAISEVIRAGGPKTQYF.

The chain is built from TRBV10-1 and TRBJ2-1; 8 nucleotides align to TRBD2. There are 14 residues in the CDR3. Germline V CDR1 and CDR2: WNHNN, SYGVQD (reference sequence). Trimming cost V 5 bases and J 7 bases; bases outside gene matches: 7. CDR3 sequence (DNA): TGCGCCAGCAGTTGGACTAGCCGACAGAATGAGCAGTTCTTC. This gives the protein CASSWTSRQNEQFF.

The chain links TRBV14 to TRBJ2-7; 7 nucleotides align to TRBD1. CDR3 size: 17 residues. Germline V lookup: CDR1 SGHDN, CDR2 FVKESK. J gave up 5 bases and V 3 bases, and 16 bases lay outside the gene matches. Here the CDR3 reads CASSHTRGPWTLHEQYF. The CDR3 coding sequence is TGTGCCAGCAGCCATACAAGGGGGCCGTGGACCCTCCACGAGCAGTACTTC.

The chain carries TRBV11-2 and TRBJ2-3, with TRBD2 identical over 10 bases. Germline-derived CDR1 and CDR2 are SGHAT and FQNNGV. V shed 4 bases, J shed 2 bases, and the junction held 9 bases outside the gene matches. CDR3 length equals 17 residues. The CDR3 spells CASSYLAGVSYTDTQYF. CDR3 nucleotides: TGTGCCAGCAGCTACCTAGCGGGAGTCTCTTACACAGATACGCAGTATTTT. The full variable domain, its missing parts supplied by reference TRBV11-2 and TRBJ2-3, is EAGVAQSPRYKIIEKRQSVAFWCNPISGHATLYWYQQILGQGPKLLIQFQNNGVVDDSQLPKDRFSAERLKGVDSTLKIQPAKLEDSAVYLCASSYLAGVSYTDTQYFGPGTRLTVL.

The chain links TRBV15 to TRBJ2-1; 10 nucleotides agree with TRBD2. The CDR3 has 15 residues. V trimming: 1 base; J trimming: 10 bases; junction bases outside the gene matches: 7. CDR1 and CDR2 from the germline V gene are LNHNV and YYDKDF (reference sequence). The CDR3 protein is CATSRGLAGVDEQFF. The CDR3 DNA is TGTGCCACCAGCAGAGGGCTAGCGGGAGTTGACGAGCAGTTCTTC.

CDR3 DNA: TGTGCCAGCAACTCGTCCCGGGGCTACACCTTC. Translated, it gives CASNSSRGYTF. The V gene is TRBV21-1, the J gene TRBJ1-2. TRBV21-1 is deemed a pseudogene. The length of the CDR3 is 11 residues.

This clone was counted once. The chain links TRBV2 to TRBJ2-7; TRBD2 is a possible D gene (6 bases). The CDR3 covers 15 residues. Trimming took off 10 bases at V and 5 bases at J, with 24 bases between the two ends. The V gene's germline CDR1 is SNHLY and CDR2 FYNNEI. The CDR3 DNA reads TGTGCCACCCTAACTCCGGGACTCTATTTTGACGAGCAGTACTTC. Residues: CATLTPGLYFDEQYF.

This chain uses TRBV7-8 with TRBJ1-4; 9 bases agree with TRBD1. In germline, CDR1 is SGHVS, CDR2 FQNEAQ. V dropped 5 bases and J dropped 8; count of bases not matched to a gene: 6. The CDR3 is 14 amino acids. The CDR3 reads CASSNRDREEKLFF. DNA of the CDR3: TGTGCCAGCAGCAACCGGGACAGGGAAGAAAAACTGTTTTTT.

V and J are TRBV19 and TRBJ2-1; 7 bases are shared with TRBD2. The V gene end was trimmed by 4 bases and the J gene end by 4 bases; junction bases not matched to a gene: 13. There are 17 residues in the CDR3. Per the germline V gene, CDR1 is LNHDA and CDR2 is SQIVND (reference sequence). As DNA, the CDR3 is TGTGCCAGTAGTACCCCCCAACTAGCGAACTTATACAATGAGCAGTTCTTC. This translates into CASSTPQLANLYNEQFF.

V is TRBV28 and J is TRBJ1-3; 9 bases are a match to TRBD1. This CDR3 has 16 residues. Germline lookup yields CDR1 MDHEN and CDR2 SYDVKM. J lost 4 bases, V lost 7 bases, and 11 bases had no gene match. CDR3 bases: TGTGCCAGCACCCTACGACCGGACAGGGGAGGAAACACCATATATTTT. Translating it yields CASTLRPDRGGNTIYF.

The rearrangement joins TRBV10-2 to TRBJ1-1; D not resolved. Trimming took 0 bases from V and 2 from J, leaving 10 bases between them. CDR1 and CDR2 (germline): WSHSY, SAAADI. The CDR3 runs to 15 residues. CDR3 loop: CASSESTTTNTEAFF. As DNA, the CDR3 is TGCGCCAGCAGTGAGTCGACGACAACTAACACTGAAGCTTTCTTT.

The chain couples TRBV7-6 to TRBJ2-5, with 9 nucleotides matching TRBD2. V lost 4 bases to trimming and J lost 5 bases; unmatched junction nucleotides: 8. Germline V gene lookup returns CDR1 SGHVS and CDR2 FNYEAQ. The CDR3 covers 15 residues. The CDR3 nucleotides read TGTGCCAGCAGCTGGATAGCGGGAGCTAAGGAGACCCAGTACTTC. Protein sequence: CASSWIAGAKETQYF.

This chain links TRBV12-5 with TRBJ2-7; tentatively, D is TRBD1 (6 bases). Trimming removed 3 bases from V and 1 base from J, with 10 bases in between. The germline V gene has CDR1 LGHNT and CDR2 FRNRAP. The CDR3 loop spans 14 amino acids. CDR3 sequence reads: CASGFSRGSYEQYF. In DNA, the CDR3 is TGTGCTAGTGGTTTCTCGAGGGGGTCCTACGAGCAGTACTTC.

The chain uses TRBV9 and TRBJ2-5, with a tentative D call TRBD2 (6 bases). CDR1 and CDR2 from the germline V gene are SGDLS and YYNGEE. The ends were cut back, 3 bases at V and 5 bases at J, with 11 bases in the middle. The CDR3 contains 13 residues. The CDR3 sequence: CASSGTSLETQYF. In DNA form, the CDR3 reads TGTGCCAGCAGCGGAACTAGCCTGGAGACCCAGTACTTC.

This chain joins TRBV11-2 and TRBJ2-2; perhaps TRBD2 as D (5 bases). This CDR3 contains 16 residues. V lost 1 base and J lost 2, with 11 bases in between. From germline, CDR1 is SGHAT and CDR2 FQNNGV. The CDR3 sequence is CASSLGTSQNTGELFF. CDR3 DNA: TGTGCCAGCAGCTTAGGCACTAGTCAAAACACCGGGGAGCTGTTTTTT. Full variable domain (missing parts from reference TRBV11-2 and TRBJ2-2): EAGVAQSPRYKIIEKRQSVAFWCNPISGHATLYWYQQILGQGPKLLIQFQNNGVVDDSQLPKDRFSAERLKGVDSTLKIQPAKLEDSAVYLCASSLGTSQNTGELFFGEGSRLTVL.

The chain uses TRBV7-8 and TRBJ1-2, with a tentative D call TRBD1 (5 bases). V lost 0 bases and J 2 bases, leaving 19 bases between the germline ends. CDR1 and CDR2 from the germline V gene are SGHVS and FQNEAQ. The CDR3 is made up of 18 amino acids. Here the CDR3 reads CASSLAGQDRAQNYGYTF. The CDR3, as DNA: TGTGCCAGCAGCTTAGCGGGGCAGGACCGCGCCCAAAACTATGGCTACACCTTC. The whole variable domain, filled in from reference TRBV7-8 and TRBJ1-2, reads GAGVSQSPRYKVAKRGQDVALRCDPISGHVSLFWYQQALGQGPEFLTYFQNEAQLDKSGLPSDRFFAERPEGSVSTLKIQRTQQEDSAVYLCASSLAGQDRAQNYGYTFGSGTRLTVV.

The chain joins TRBV7-9 to TRBJ2-1, with 7 bases lining up with TRBD2. The trim removed 2 bases at V and 4 bases at J, leaving 8 bases unmatched. The CDR3 runs to 16 residues. Germline values: CDR1 SEHNR, CDR2 FQNEAQ (reference sequence). This CDR3 reads CASSLSSGTLYNEQFF. CDR3 DNA: TGTGCCAGCAGCTTATCGAGCGGGACCTTATACAATGAGCAGTTCTTC.

The V and J genes are TRBV5-1 and TRBJ2-7; 10 bases map to TRBD2. The germline gives CDR1 SGHRS, CDR2 YFSETQ. This CDR3 contains 14 residues. Unmatched junction bases numbered 3, after V lost 4 bases and J lost 2 bases. The CDR3 protein is CASSPSGRAYEQYF. The CDR3 nucleotides read TGCGCCAGCAGCCCCAGCGGGAGGGCCTACGAGCAGTACTTC.

The chain is built from TRBV4-3 and TRBJ2-7; D is unclear. The CDR3 is 14 amino acids. Trimming pared 1 base from V and 3 bases from J, leaving 10 bases between. Per germline, CDR1 LGHNA and CDR2 YSLEER. The CDR3 loop reads CASSQAFSVYEQYF. The CDR3 region has the DNA TGCGCCAGCAGCCAAGCGTTTTCCGTCTACGAGCAGTACTTC.

The table lists this clone with a few counts. The V gene is TRBV5-6, the J gene TRBJ2-4; 7 bases agree with TRBD1. The CDR3 covers 17 residues. V trimming: 4 bases; J trimming: 4 bases; junction bases outside the gene matches: 14. The germline CDR1 and CDR2 sequences are SGHDT and YYEEEE. DNA of the CDR3: TGTGCCAGCAGCCCGCAGGGCTCCGGGACAGCTAAAAACATTCAGTACTTC. Translation: CASSPQGSGTAKNIQYF.

The chain recombines TRBV11-2 with TRBJ2-7; 10 nucleotides agree with TRBD1. The CDR3 contains 14 residues. Germline trimming cut 6 bases from V and 4 bases from J; bases unmatched to any gene: 6. The V gene's germline CDR1 is SGHAT and CDR2 FQNNGV. CDR3 amino acids: CASSSDRGPYEQYF. CDR3 bases: TGTGCCAGCAGTTCTGACAGGGGGCCGTACGAGCAGTACTTC.

This clone was seen a handful of times. This rearrangement joins TRBV28 to TRBJ1-4; 8 bases map to TRBD1. The germline gives CDR1 MDHEN, CDR2 SYDVKM. This CDR3 comprises 16 residues. Trimming removed 0 bases from V and 5 bases from J; junction bases left unmatched: 5. CDR3 DNA: TGTGCCAGCAGTTTATGGGAGCGGGACAGGAATGAAAAACTGTTTTTT. Translating it yields CASSLWERDRNEKLFF.

J is TRBJ2-2 and V is TRBV7-9; D perhaps matches TRBD1 (6 bases). Trimming pared 1 base from V and 5 bases from J, leaving 14 bases between. The CDR3 extends over 16 amino acids. Germline V gives CDR1 SEHNR, CDR2 FQNEAQ (reference sequence). CDR3 sequence (DNA): TGTGCCAGCAGCTTAGGCCAGGGGCAGTGGACCGGGGAGCTGTTTTTT. Its translation: CASSLGQGQWTGELFF.

The genes are TRBV4-3 and TRBJ2-7; 10 bases agree with TRBD2. Germline CDR1 LGHNA, CDR2 YSLEER. The length of the CDR3 is 19 residues. The ends lost 4 bases at V and 3 bases at J; junction bases unmatched: 18. CDR3 DNA: TGCGCCAGCAGCCGGTGCGGGTCGCCTAGCGGGGGCCCATTCTACGAGCAGTACTTC. This translates into CASSRCGSPSGGPFYEQYF.